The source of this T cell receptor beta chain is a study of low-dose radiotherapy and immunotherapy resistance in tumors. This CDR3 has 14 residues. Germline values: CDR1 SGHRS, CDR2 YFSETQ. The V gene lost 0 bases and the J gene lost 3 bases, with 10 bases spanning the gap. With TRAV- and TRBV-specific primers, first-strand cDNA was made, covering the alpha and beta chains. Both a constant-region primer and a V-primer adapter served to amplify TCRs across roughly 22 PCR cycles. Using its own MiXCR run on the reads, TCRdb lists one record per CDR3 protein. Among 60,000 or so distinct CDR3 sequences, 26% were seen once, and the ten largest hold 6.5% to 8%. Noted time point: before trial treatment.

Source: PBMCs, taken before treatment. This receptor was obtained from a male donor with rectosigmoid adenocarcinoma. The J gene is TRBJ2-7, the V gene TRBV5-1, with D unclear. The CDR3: CASSLATANYEQYF. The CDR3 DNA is TGCGCCAGCAGCTTGGCCACAGCCAACTACGAGCAGTACTTC.